These 29 T cell receptor beta chains came from one sample sequenced in a study of T cell responses to AZD1222 COVID-19 vaccine. Clones were read by immunoSEQ multiplex PCR, and TCRdb kept only the in-frame ones, dropping some. This sample has 90,000 to 120,000 clones; around 90% occur once, and the top ten carry less than 25%. This specimen was peripheral blood, taken on day 0 of AZD1222 vaccination. These receptor sequences come from an adult in good health.

This clone was seen only once. J is TRBJ2-5 and V is TRBV5-1; D is uncertain. This CDR3 has 15 amino acids. V dropped 3 bases and J dropped 2 bases, with 14 bases sitting between them. CDR1 SGHRS and CDR2 YFSETQ come from the germline V gene. Here the CDR3 reads CASSSRWPTQETQYF. Here the CDR3 DNA reads TGCGCCAGCAGCTCACGTTGGCCAACACAAGAGACCCAGTACTTC.

The chain carries TRBV3-1 (or the pseudogene TRBV3-2) and TRBJ1-4; the D is unclear. The CDR3 is 15 amino acids. Germline V CDR1 and CDR2: LGHDT, YNNKEL (reference sequence). The ends were cut back, 0 bases at V and 6 bases at J, with 11 bases in the middle. In DNA form, the CDR3 reads TGTGCCAGCAGCCAAGATGGACCCAACCATGAAAAACTGTTTTTT. Its translation: CASSQDGPNHEKLFF.

CDR3 residues: CASSLDNYNEQFF. CDR3 in DNA: TGTGCCAGCAGTTTGGACAACTACAATGAGCAGTTCTTC. The chain is built from TRBV6-5 and TRBJ2-1; possible D gene TRBD1, 5 bases. Germline V gene sequence: CDR1 MNHEY, CDR2 SVGAGI. This CDR3 region has 13 residues. Deletions cut 4 bases from V and 3 bases from J, with 7 bases between.

The CDR3 loop reads CASSYSLGQGTDTQYF. CDR3 nucleotides: TGTGCCAGCAGTTACTCCCTGGGGCAGGGCACAGATACGCAGTATTTT. The V call is TRBV6-2 or TRBV6-3, the J call TRBJ2-3, with a tentative D call TRBD1 (5 bases). This CDR3 region has 16 residues. V shed 0 bases and J shed 1 base, with 11 bases lying between them. The germline V gene has CDR1 MNHEY and CDR2 SVGEGT.

The V call is TRBV19, the J call TRBJ1-3; D gene ambiguous. V shed 3 bases and J shed 2 bases, with 14 bases lying between them. The CDR3 sequence is 16 residues long. Germline V gives CDR1 LNHDA, CDR2 SQIVND (reference sequence). The CDR3 DNA reads TGTGCCAGTAGTATTTTGCTGACCCCCACTGGAAACACCATATATTTT. This sequence encodes CASSILLTPTGNTIYF.

This chain uses TRBV3-1 (or the pseudogene TRBV3-2) with TRBJ2-7; D possibly matches TRBD1 or TRBD2 (5 bases each). Germline assignment: CDR1 LGHDT and CDR2 YNNKEL (reference sequence). The CDR3 loop spans 14 amino acids. V lost 1 base, J lost 3 bases, and 10 bases lay in between. This CDR3 is CASSQGGYNYEQYF. In DNA, the CDR3 is TGTGCCAGCAGCCAAGGGGGGTACAACTACGAGCAGTACTTC.

J is TRBJ1-5 and V is TRBV19; D possibly corresponds to TRBD1 (5 bases). This CDR3 contains 13 residues. Germline V CDR1 and CDR2: LNHDA, SQIVND (reference sequence). V lost 3 bases and J 9 bases, leaving 12 bases between the germline ends. CDR3 DNA: TGTGCCAGTAGTATTGCAGGGCCGGGGCCCCAGCATTTT. This gives the protein CASSIAGPGPQHF.

The V call is TRBV10-1, the J call TRBJ2-7, with TRBD1 matching over 9 bases. In germline, CDR1 is WNHNN, CDR2 SYGVQD (reference sequence). The CDR3 is 14 residues long. J lost 3 bases, V lost 2 bases, and 2 bases had no gene match. For the CDR3, the DNA is TGCGCCAGCAGTGAGGGACAGGGGTTCTACGAGCAGTACTTC. It is translated as CASSEGQGFYEQYF.

V gene TRBV2 combines with J gene TRBJ2-7; no reliable D call. In germline, CDR1 is SNHLY, CDR2 FYNNEI. The CDR3 has 13 amino acids. Trimming stripped 4 bases from V and 2 bases from J, with 9 bases between. The CDR3 here is CASSVTVTYEQYF. CDR3 nucleotides: TGTGCCAGCAGTGTAACAGTTACCTACGAGCAGTACTTC.

The genes are TRBV6-5 and TRBJ1-4; D is unclear. V was trimmed by 7 bases and J by 7 bases, leaving 13 bases between them. This CDR3 region has 13 residues. Germline CDR1 is MNHEY and CDR2 is SVGAGI. CDR3 DNA: TGTGCCAGCAAGGCCCCGGGCGGTGAAAAACTGTTTTTT. This gives the protein CASKAPGGEKLFF.

This clone has only one observation. The chain joins TRBV5-1 to TRBJ1-2, with 7 bases identical to TRBD1. CDR1 is SGHRS and CDR2 is YFSETQ in the germline V gene. The junction had 13 bases not matched to a gene; V was cut back by 2 bases and J by 0 bases. The CDR3 is 18 amino acids. The CDR3 reads CASSFPLDRQGANYGYTF. The CDR3 region has the DNA TGCGCCAGCAGCTTCCCCCTGGACCGACAGGGAGCTAACTATGGCTACACCTTC.

This clone has just a few counts. The chain has TRBV4-1 and TRBJ1-4, with 8 bases fitting TRBD1. V shed 4 bases, J shed 10 bases, and the junction held 8 bases outside the gene matches. The CDR3 length is 14 residues. The germline gives CDR1 MGHRA, CDR2 YSYEKL. CDR3 nucleotides: TGCGCCAGCAGCCTAGGACAGGGTATTAGAAAACTGTTTTTT. Its translation is CASSLGQGIRKLFF.

This chain connects TRBV5-8 to TRBJ1-4; 7 bases agree with TRBD1. The CDR3 consists of 15 residues. V was pared by 4 bases and J by 9 bases, with 12 bases of the junction left unmatched. Germline V gives CDR1 SGHTS, CDR2 YDEGEE. CDR3 loop: CASSRSTGRFQKLFF. CDR3 DNA sequence: TGTGCCAGCAGCCGCTCGACAGGGAGGTTTCAAAAACTGTTTTTT.

This clone appeared a few times. The chain employs TRBV7-3 and TRBJ2-4; D unclear. V was cut by 1 base and J by 0 bases, with 10 bases left in between. This CDR3 contains 16 residues. CDR1 is SGHTA, CDR2 FQGTGA, per germline. CDR3 nucleotide sequence: TGTGCCAGCAGCTTAATGTTTCGGGTAGCCAAAAACATTCAGTACTTC. Translated: CASSLMFRVAKNIQYF.

The sample holds one count of this clone. The V call is TRBV2, the J call TRBJ1-2; TRBD1 might be the D (6 bases). The CDR3 totals 14 residues. Germline V gene data show CDR1 as SNHLY and CDR2 as FYNNEI. The V gene lost 7 bases and the J gene lost 6 bases, with 18 bases spanning the gap. The DNA of the CDR3 is TGTGCCAGCATGGGGACAACAGGCTCGGATGGCTACACCTTC. Translation: CASMGTTGSDGYTF.

The genes are TRBV15 and TRBJ2-7; possibly TRBD1 or TRBD2 for D (6 bases each). Trimming pared 1 base from V and 5 bases from J, leaving 18 bases between. Germline V CDR1 and CDR2: LNHNV, YYDKDF (reference sequence). The CDR3 extends over 16 amino acids. The CDR3 DNA reads as TGTGCCACCAGCAGAGTGGTAGGCAGGGGAGGCCACGAGCAGTACTTC. It yields the protein CATSRVVGRGGHEQYF.

This chain joins TRBV11-3 and TRBJ2-7; no clear D. V was shortened by 0 bases and J by 6 bases, with 15 bases between the two germline ends. Germline-derived CDR1 and CDR2 are SGHNT and YENEEA. CDR3 length: 15 amino acids. CDR3 nucleotide sequence: TGTGCCAGCAGCTTAGACCCCTCCCCGTACTCCGAGCAGTACTTC. It codes for CASSLDPSPYSEQYF.

The chain links TRBV6-2 or TRBV6-3 to TRBJ2-6; D is unresolved. This CDR3 spans 15 amino acids. Per the germline V gene, CDR1 is MNHEY and CDR2 is SVGEGT. V lost 2 bases and J 1 base, leaving 6 bases between the germline ends. The CDR3 DNA reads TGTGCCAGCAGTTACGTCGGGTCTGGGGCCAACGTCCTGACTTTC. This translates into CASSYVGSGANVLTF.

CDR3 sequence reads: CASSLAGGQGYGYTF. Here the CDR3 DNA reads TGTGCCAGCAGCTTAGCGGGGGGACAGGGATATGGCTACACCTTC. V usage is TRBV7-2 and J usage is TRBJ1-2, with 9 bases lining up with TRBD1. Germline V gene lookup returns CDR1 SGHTA and CDR2 FQGNSA. Unmatched junction bases numbered 4, after V lost 0 bases and J lost 5 bases. There are 15 residues in the CDR3.

The sample holds one count of this clone. V and J are TRBV29-1 and TRBJ2-7; TRBD1 agrees at 10 bases. With 4 bases clipped from V and 5 bases from J, the junction kept 8 bases outside the gene matches. Per germline, CDR1 SQVTM and CDR2 ANQGSEA. The CDR3 totals 14 residues. CDR3 residues: CSVASGTGVHEQYF. The CDR3 DNA sequence: TGCAGCGTTGCGTCCGGGACAGGGGTCCACGAGCAGTACTTC.

V and J are TRBV18 and TRBJ1-1, with 9 nucleotides matching TRBD1. The germline V gene encodes CDR1 KGHSH and CDR2 LQKENI. Germline trimming cut 3 bases from V and 13 bases from J; bases unmatched to any gene: 12. This CDR3 contains 14 residues. CDR3 sequence: CASSPPGTGRLSFF. The CDR3 DNA reads TGTGCCAGCTCACCCCCGGGGACAGGGAGGCTAAGTTTCTTT. The complete variable domain, with remaining parts taken from reference TRBV18 and TRBJ1-1, reads NAGVMQNPRHLVRRRGQEARLRCSPMKGHSHVYWYRQLPEEGLKFMVYLQKENIIDESGMPKERFSAEFPKEGPSILRIQQVVRGDSAAYFCASSPPGTGRLSFFGQGTRLTVV.

The chain employs TRBV11-2 and TRBJ2-3; tentative D call: TRBD2 (7 bases). The ends were cut back, 4 bases at V and 6 bases at J, with 14 bases in the middle. The CDR3 extends over 14 amino acids. Germline V gene data show CDR1 as SGHAT and CDR2 as FQNNGV. CDR3 DNA: TGTGCCAGCAGCTCCGTGGGGGGGGCCGATACGCAGTATTTT. It translates to CASSSVGGADTQYF.

In its sample, this clone was seen a few times. J is TRBJ2-7 and V is TRBV3-1 (or the pseudogene TRBV3-2); the D gene is possibly TRBD1 (6 bases). V shed 0 bases and J shed 5 bases, with 14 bases lying between them. CDR1 and CDR2 from the germline V gene are LGHDT and YNNKEL (reference sequence). This CDR3 is 15 amino acids long. The CDR3 DNA reads TGTGCCAGCAGCCAAGATAATCACAGGGAGAACGAGCAGTACTTC. Translating gives CASSQDNHRENEQYF.

The rearrangement joins TRBV6-2 or TRBV6-3 to TRBJ2-5; D remains ambiguous. Trimming shortened V by 0 bases and J by 1 base, and 6 bases separated the two germline ends. Germline V CDR1 and CDR2: MNHEY, SVGEGT. The CDR3 consists of 14 residues. CDR3 nucleotide sequence: TGTGCCAGCAGTTACTCCGGAATCCAAGAGACCCAGTACTTC. Translated: CASSYSGIQETQYF.

V usage is TRBV7-9 and J usage is TRBJ1-3; D uncertain. CDR1 and CDR2 (germline): SEHNR, FQNEAQ (reference sequence). The CDR3 consists of 14 residues. V lost 6 bases to trimming and J lost 2 bases, with 11 bases between them. Written as DNA, the CDR3 is TGTGCCAGCAGAAAGGGTTTTCCTGGAAACACCATATATTTT. Translation gives CASRKGFPGNTIYF.

This clone was seen only a few times. The DNA of the CDR3 is TGCGCCAGCAGCCAAGTAGGGACAGGGTCTGTAATGGAGACCCAGTACTTC. Its protein is CASSQVGTGSVMETQYF. This chain connects TRBV4-1 to TRBJ2-5; the match to TRBD1 covers 9 bases. J gave up 5 bases and V 1 base, and 11 bases lay outside the gene matches. CDR3 size: 17 residues. CDR1 is MGHRA, CDR2 YSYEKL, per germline.

DNA of the CDR3: TGTGCCAGCAGCTTAGTAGCAGGCCGGCATAATTCACCCCTCCACTTT. Amino acids: CASSLVAGRHNSPLHF. The rearrangement links TRBV7-9 to TRBJ1-6; D remains ambiguous. The V gene lost 1 base and the J gene lost 5 bases, with 12 bases spanning the gap. This CDR3 is built from 16 residues. Germline V gene lookup returns CDR1 SEHNR and CDR2 FQNEAQ (reference sequence). Variable domain in full (rest from reference TRBV7-9 and TRBJ1-6): DTGVSQNPRHKITKRGQNVTFRCDPISEHNRLYWYRQTLGQGPEFLTYFQNEAQLEKSRLLSDRFSAERPKGSFSTLEIQRTEQGDSAMYLCASSLVAGRHNSPLHFGNGTRLTVT.

V is TRBV18 and J is TRBJ1-2, with TRBD1 as a possible D gene (5 bases). The CDR3 is made up of 15 amino acids. V was trimmed by 4 bases and J by 5 bases, leaving 17 bases between them. The V gene's germline CDR1 is KGHSH and CDR2 LQKENI. The CDR3 sequence: CASSLTAGTDYGYTF. The CDR3 DNA reads TGTGCCAGCTCACTTACCGCCGGGACTGATTATGGCTACACCTTC. The variable domain in full, completed from reference TRBV18 and TRBJ1-2, reads NAGVMQNPRHLVRRRGQEARLRCSPMKGHSHVYWYRQLPEEGLKFMVYLQKENIIDESGMPKERFSAEFPKEGPSILRIQQVVRGDSAAYFCASSLTAGTDYGYTFGSGTRLTVV.

This sequence joins TRBV7-2 and TRBJ1-5; D is unclear. Germline CDR1 SGHTA, CDR2 FQGNSA. The CDR3 extends over 13 amino acids. V dropped 3 bases and J dropped 3 bases, with 6 bases sitting between them. The CDR3 reads CASSLDANQPQHF. CDR3 in DNA: TGTGCCAGCAGCTTGGATGCCAATCAGCCCCAGCATTTT.